These T cell receptor beta chains were read from a single sample in a study of early T cells in non-severe SARS-CoV-2 infection. MiXCR was run by TCRdb on the 5' RACE reads, yielding one entry per CDR3 protein. Of tens of thousands of distinct CDR3 sequences listed, 11% are singletons. The sample consisted of whole blood. The receptors stem from an adult who was a healthcare worker with PCR-confirmed SARS-CoV-2 infection or an uninfected control (not recorded which). The CDR3 runs from the conserved cysteine through the conserved F or W. Fields, in order: D gene, clone size, J gene, V gene, CDR3 protein, CDR3 DNA. D genes are given only for firm matches. Clone size is not always given. Where it is, it says once, few, many or a class for expanded clones.

d_gene: -; abundance: few; j_gene: TRBJ2-7; v_gene: TRBV19; CDR3aa: CAITRSLVNDEQYF; CDR3nt: TGTGCCATAACAAGATCACTAGTAAATGACGAGCAGTACTTC
d_gene: -; abundance: -; j_gene: TRBJ2-3; v_gene: TRBV13; CDR3aa: CASSLGMDPPGTDTQYF; CDR3nt: TGTGCCAGCAGCTTAGGCATGGACCCCCCGGGCACAGATACGCAGTATTTT
d_gene: TRBD1; abundance: few; j_gene: TRBJ2-3; v_gene: TRBV7-9; CDR3aa: CASRRGRGMQTSTDTQYF; CDR3nt: TGTGCCAGCCGGCGTGGCAGGGGGATGCAGACTAGCACAGATACGCAGTATTTT
d_gene: -; abundance: -; j_gene: TRBJ2-7; v_gene: TRBV30; CDR3aa: CAWALGLNYEQYF; CDR3nt: TGTGCCTGGGCCCTGGGGCTTAACTACGAGCAGTACTTC
d_gene: -; abundance: few; j_gene: TRBJ2-2; v_gene: TRBV6-6; CDR3aa: CASSNGRGSTGELFF; CDR3nt: TGTGCCAGCAGTAACGGTCGCGGAAGCACCGGGGAGCTGTTTTTT
d_gene: -; abundance: -; j_gene: TRBJ1-1; v_gene: TRBV6-1; CDR3aa: CASSLDRKNTEAFF; CDR3nt: TGTGCCAGCAGCCTCGACAGGAAGAACACTGAAGCTTTCTTT
d_gene: TRBD2; abundance: -; j_gene: TRBJ2-2; v_gene: TRBV12-3/TRBV12-4; CDR3aa: CASKPGRLAGGTGELFF; CDR3nt: TGTGCCAGCAAACCTGGGCGGCTAGCGGGAGGTACCGGGGAGCTGTTTTTT
d_gene: TRBD2; abundance: -; j_gene: TRBJ2-2; v_gene: TRBV24-1; CDR3aa: CATSDLEAGETGELFF; CDR3nt: TGTGCCACCAGTGATTTAGAAGCGGGAGAGACCGGGGAGCTGTTTTTT
d_gene: TRBD1; abundance: few; j_gene: TRBJ2-7; v_gene: TRBV5-1; CDR3aa: CASSNRDRGLYEQYF; CDR3nt: TGCGCCAGCAGCAATCGGGACAGGGGATTGTACGAGCAGTACTTC
d_gene: -; abundance: -; j_gene: TRBJ1-4; v_gene: TRBV12-3/TRBV12-4; CDR3aa: CASSLRAEKLFF; CDR3nt: TGTGCCAGCAGTCTAAGAGCGGAAAAACTGTTTTTT
d_gene: TRBD2; abundance: few; j_gene: TRBJ2-2; v_gene: TRBV28; CDR3aa: CASSPRGSGRAGELFF; CDR3nt: TGTGCCAGCAGCCCCCGGGGGAGCGGGAGGGCCGGGGAGCTGTTTTTT
d_gene: TRBD2; abundance: few; j_gene: TRBJ2-5; v_gene: TRBV4-1; CDR3aa: CASSHLGGGETQYF; CDR3nt: TGCGCCAGCAGCCACCTAGGCGGGGGTGAGACCCAGTACTTC
d_gene: -; abundance: few; j_gene: TRBJ2-7; v_gene: TRBV20-1; CDR3aa: CSATSRGTAYEQYF; CDR3nt: TGCAGTGCTACAAGCAGGGGTACCGCCTACGAGCAGTACTTC
d_gene: -; abundance: few; j_gene: TRBJ2-2; v_gene: TRBV20-1; CDR3aa: CSAGDTRGTGELFF; CDR3nt: TGCAGTGCTGGGGACACGCGCGGCACCGGGGAGCTGTTTTTT
d_gene: TRBD1; abundance: many; j_gene: TRBJ2-7; v_gene: TRBV12-3/TRBV12-4; CDR3aa: CASSLGDRSSYEQYF; CDR3nt: TGTGCCAGCAGTTTAGGGGACAGGTCCTCCTACGAGCAGTACTTC
d_gene: -; abundance: -; j_gene: TRBJ1-1; v_gene: TRBV28; CDR3aa: CASSSPMTEAFF; CDR3nt: TGTGCCAGCAGTTCCCCCATGACCGAAGCTTTCTTT
d_gene: -; abundance: few; j_gene: TRBJ2-5; v_gene: TRBV20-1; CDR3aa: CSARDPDRSSITQYF; CDR3nt: TGCAGTGCTAGAGACCCCGACCGGAGTTCGATTACCCAGTACTTC
d_gene: -; abundance: few; j_gene: TRBJ2-7; v_gene: TRBV28; CDR3aa: CASRKLGAQQYF; CDR3nt: TGTGCCAGCAGAAAACTTGGCGCCCAGCAGTACTTC
d_gene: -; abundance: many; j_gene: TRBJ2-2; v_gene: TRBV29-1; CDR3aa: CSVEWEGTNTGELFF; CDR3nt: TGCAGCGTTGAATGGGAAGGGACGAACACCGGGGAGCTGTTTTTT
d_gene: TRBD1; abundance: many; j_gene: TRBJ1-6; v_gene: TRBV28; CDR3aa: CASSPSGQGNSPLHF; CDR3nt: TGTGCCAGCAGTCCATCGGGACAGGGAAATTCACCCCTCCACTTT
d_gene: -; abundance: few; j_gene: TRBJ1-1; v_gene: TRBV4-3; CDR3aa: CASSPAIRGTEAFF; CDR3nt: TGCGCCAGCAGCCCGGCTATTAGGGGCACTGAAGCTTTCTTT
d_gene: -; abundance: -; j_gene: TRBJ2-3; v_gene: TRBV7-2; CDR3aa: CASSPMDTQYF; CDR3nt: TGTGCCAGCAGCCCAATGGATACGCAGTATTTT
d_gene: -; abundance: few; j_gene: TRBJ2-1; v_gene: TRBV9; CDR3aa: CASSGRGGFYNEQFF; CDR3nt: TGTGCCAGCAGCGGTAGGGGGGGCTTCTACAATGAGCAGTTCTTC
d_gene: -; abundance: many; j_gene: TRBJ2-7; v_gene: TRBV28; CDR3aa: CASRVGRSYEQYF; CDR3nt: TGTGCCAGCAGAGTTGGACGGTCCTACGAGCAGTACTTC
d_gene: -; abundance: -; j_gene: TRBJ2-7; v_gene: TRBV7-2; CDR3aa: CASSPTPVYYEQYF; CDR3nt: TGTGCCAGCAGCCCCACCCCAGTTTACTACGAGCAGTACTTC
d_gene: -; abundance: few; j_gene: TRBJ2-7; v_gene: TRBV18; CDR3aa: CASSPTPAGYEQYF; CDR3nt: TGTGCCAGCTCACCTACCCCCGCGGGCTACGAGCAGTACTTC
d_gene: TRBD2; abundance: -; j_gene: TRBJ2-1; v_gene: TRBV28; CDR3aa: CASRQTSGALSYNEQFF; CDR3nt: TGTGCCAGCAGGCAGACTAGCGGGGCCCTCTCCTACAATGAGCAGTTCTTC
d_gene: -; abundance: many; j_gene: TRBJ2-5; v_gene: TRBV29-1; CDR3aa: CSVLRAQETQYF; CDR3nt: TGCAGCGTTCTTCGGGCTCAAGAGACCCAGTACTTC
d_gene: -; abundance: -; j_gene: TRBJ1-5; v_gene: TRBV21-1; CDR3aa: CASSKTLRGSNQPQHF; CDR3nt: TGTGCCAGCAGCAAAACCCTGAGGGGAAGCAATCAGCCCCAGCATTTT
d_gene: -; abundance: few; j_gene: TRBJ1-1; v_gene: TRBV28; CDR3aa: CASSPPPGALTEAFF; CDR3nt: TGTGCCAGCAGTCCGCCTCCAGGGGCGCTCACTGAAGCTTTCTTT
d_gene: -; abundance: many; j_gene: TRBJ1-5; v_gene: TRBV20-1; CDR3aa: CSARQAGVYSNQPQHF; CDR3nt: TGCAGTGCTCGACAGGCCGGGGTTTATAGCAATCAGCCCCAGCATTTT
d_gene: TRBD2; abundance: -; j_gene: TRBJ2-3; v_gene: TRBV10-3; CDR3aa: CAIGLAGSTDTQYF; CDR3nt: TGTGCCATAGGACTAGCGGGTTCCACAGATACGCAGTATTTT
d_gene: TRBD2; abundance: few; j_gene: TRBJ2-3; v_gene: TRBV25-1; CDR3aa: CASRTSGRFADTQYF; CDR3nt: TGTGCCAGCAGGACTAGCGGGAGGTTTGCAGATACGCAGTATTTT
d_gene: TRBD1; abundance: few; j_gene: TRBJ1-6; v_gene: TRBV9; CDR3aa: CASSVTTGGDSPLHF; CDR3nt: TGTGCCAGCAGCGTGACGACAGGGGGCGATTCACCCCTCCACTTT